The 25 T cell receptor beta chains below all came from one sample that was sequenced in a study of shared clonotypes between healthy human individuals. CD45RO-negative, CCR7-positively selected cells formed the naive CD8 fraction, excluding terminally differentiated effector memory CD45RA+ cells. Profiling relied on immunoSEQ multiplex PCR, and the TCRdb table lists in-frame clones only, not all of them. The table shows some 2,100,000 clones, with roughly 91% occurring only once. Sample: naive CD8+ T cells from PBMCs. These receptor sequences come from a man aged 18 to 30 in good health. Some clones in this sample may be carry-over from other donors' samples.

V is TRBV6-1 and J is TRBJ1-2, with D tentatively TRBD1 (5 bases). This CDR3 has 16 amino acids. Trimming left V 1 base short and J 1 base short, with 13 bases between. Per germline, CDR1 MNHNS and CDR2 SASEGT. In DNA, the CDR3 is TGTGCCAGCAGTGAAGAAGAGGACACCTTTAACTATGGCTACACCTTC. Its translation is CASSEEEDTFNYGYTF.

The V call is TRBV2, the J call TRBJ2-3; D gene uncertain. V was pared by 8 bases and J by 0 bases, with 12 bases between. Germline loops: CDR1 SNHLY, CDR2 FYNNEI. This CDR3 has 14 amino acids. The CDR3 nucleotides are TGTGCCAGCGATTCTGGTTATAGCACAGATACGCAGTATTTT. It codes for CASDSGYSTDTQYF.

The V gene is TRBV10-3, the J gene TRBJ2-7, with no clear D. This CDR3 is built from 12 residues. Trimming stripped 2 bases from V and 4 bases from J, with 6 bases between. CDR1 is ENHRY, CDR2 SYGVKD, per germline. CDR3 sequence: CAISEPRYEQYF. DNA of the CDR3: TGTGCCATCAGTGAGCCTCGGTACGAGCAGTACTTC.

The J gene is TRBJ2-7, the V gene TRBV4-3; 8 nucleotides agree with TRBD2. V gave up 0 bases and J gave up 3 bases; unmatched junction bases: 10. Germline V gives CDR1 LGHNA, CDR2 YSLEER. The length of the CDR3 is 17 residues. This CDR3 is CASSQEVGLAEYYEQYF. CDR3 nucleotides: TGCGCCAGCAGCCAAGAAGTCGGACTAGCCGAATACTACGAGCAGTACTTC.

The CDR3 loop is CASSLFGEGAFF. The CDR3 DNA reads TGTGCCAGCAGTTTATTTGGGGAGGGAGCTTTCTTT. The chain recombines TRBV28 with TRBJ1-1; D is undetermined. The germline gives CDR1 MDHEN, CDR2 SYDVKM. The length of the CDR3 is 12 residues. Between the trimmed V and J ends, which lost 1 base and 10 bases, there was a span of 10 bases.

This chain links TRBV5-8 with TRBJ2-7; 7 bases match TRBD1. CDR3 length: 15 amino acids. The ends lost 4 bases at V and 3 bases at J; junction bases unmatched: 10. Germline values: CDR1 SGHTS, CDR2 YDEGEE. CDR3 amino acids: CASSEVDREVYEQYF. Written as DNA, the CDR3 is TGTGCCAGCAGCGAGGTAGACAGGGAAGTCTACGAGCAGTACTTC.

CDR3 sequence: CASSPSTGSSVYGYTF. CDR3 sequence (DNA): TGTGCCAGCAGTCCATCGACAGGTTCCTCTGTTTATGGCTACACCTTC. The rearrangement links TRBV27 to TRBJ1-2; the D gene is possibly TRBD1 (6 bases). V dropped 5 bases and J dropped 5 bases, with 21 bases sitting between them. Germline V lookup: CDR1 MNHEY, CDR2 SMNVEV (reference sequence). The CDR3 consists of 16 residues.

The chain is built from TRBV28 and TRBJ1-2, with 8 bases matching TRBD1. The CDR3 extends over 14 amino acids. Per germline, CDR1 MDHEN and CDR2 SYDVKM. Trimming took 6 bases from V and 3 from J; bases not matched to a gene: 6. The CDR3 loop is CASRPQGAYYGYTF. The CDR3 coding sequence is TGTGCCAGCAGACCCCAGGGGGCCTACTATGGCTACACCTTC.

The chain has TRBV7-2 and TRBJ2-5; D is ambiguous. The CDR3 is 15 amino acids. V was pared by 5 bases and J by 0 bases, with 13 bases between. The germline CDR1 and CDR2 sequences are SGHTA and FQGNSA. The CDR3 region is CASSPSAGYQETQYF. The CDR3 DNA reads TGTGCCAGCAGCCCTAGTGCCGGGTACCAAGAGACCCAGTACTTC.

The CDR3 DNA follows: TGTGCCAGCAGTTTAGGGACAGACAATCAGCCCCAGCATTTT. Protein: CASSLGTDNQPQHF. The V and J genes are TRBV27 and TRBJ1-5; TRBD1 aligns across 7 bases. CDR1 is MNHEY, CDR2 SMNVEV, per germline (reference sequence). The CDR3 has 14 residues. Trimming removed 2 bases from V and 3 bases from J; junction bases left unmatched: 1.

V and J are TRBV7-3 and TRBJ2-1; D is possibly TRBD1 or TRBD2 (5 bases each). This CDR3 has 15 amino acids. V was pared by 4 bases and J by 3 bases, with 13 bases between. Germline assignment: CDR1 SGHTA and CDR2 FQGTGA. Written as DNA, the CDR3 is TGTGCCAGCAGCTCCCGGGAACAGGTCTACAATGAGCAGTTCTTC. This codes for CASSSREQVYNEQFF.

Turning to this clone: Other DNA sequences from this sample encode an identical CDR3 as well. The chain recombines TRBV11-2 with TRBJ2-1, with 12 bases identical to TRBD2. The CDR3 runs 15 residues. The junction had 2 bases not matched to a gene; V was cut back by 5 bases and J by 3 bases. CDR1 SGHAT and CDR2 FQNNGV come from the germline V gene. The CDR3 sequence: CASSAGLAGYNEQFF. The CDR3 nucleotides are TGTGCCAGCAGCGCGGGACTAGCGGGCTACAATGAGCAGTTCTTC.

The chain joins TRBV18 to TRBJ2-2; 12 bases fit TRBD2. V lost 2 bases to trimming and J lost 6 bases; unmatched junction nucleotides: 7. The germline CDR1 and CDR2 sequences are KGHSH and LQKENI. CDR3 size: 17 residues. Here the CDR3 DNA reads TGTGCCAGCTCACCAAACCGACTAGCGGGAGCGGCCGGGGAGCTGTTTTTT. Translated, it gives CASSPNRLAGAAGELFF.

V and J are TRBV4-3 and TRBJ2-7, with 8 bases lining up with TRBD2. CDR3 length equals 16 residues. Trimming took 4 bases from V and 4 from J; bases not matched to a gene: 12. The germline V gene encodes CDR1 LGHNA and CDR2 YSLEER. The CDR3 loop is CASSPTGERGSYEQYF. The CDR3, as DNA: TGCGCCAGCAGCCCTACCGGGGAGCGGGGGAGTTACGAGCAGTACTTC.

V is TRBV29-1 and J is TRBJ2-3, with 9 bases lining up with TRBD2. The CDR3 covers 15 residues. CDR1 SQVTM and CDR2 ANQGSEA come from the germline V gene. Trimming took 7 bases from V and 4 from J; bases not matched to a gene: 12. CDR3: CSAPGVGTSSDTQYF. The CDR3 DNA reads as TGCAGCGCTCCAGGAGTTGGGACTAGCTCAGATACGCAGTATTTT.

The CDR3 DNA sequence: TGCAGTGCCGGGACAGGGTTCTACGAGCAGTACTTC. Its protein is CSAGTGFYEQYF. The genes are TRBV29-1 and TRBJ2-7; TRBD1 agrees at 9 bases. This CDR3 has 12 amino acids. Per germline, CDR1 SQVTM and CDR2 ANQGSEA.

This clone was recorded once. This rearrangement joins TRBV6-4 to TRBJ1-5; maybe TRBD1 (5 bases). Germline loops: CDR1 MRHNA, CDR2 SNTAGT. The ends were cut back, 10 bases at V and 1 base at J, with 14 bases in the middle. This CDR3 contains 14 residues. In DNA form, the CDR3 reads TGTGCCACAGCGGGGGGAATAAGCAATCAGCCCCAGCATTTT. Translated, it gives CATAGGISNQPQHF.

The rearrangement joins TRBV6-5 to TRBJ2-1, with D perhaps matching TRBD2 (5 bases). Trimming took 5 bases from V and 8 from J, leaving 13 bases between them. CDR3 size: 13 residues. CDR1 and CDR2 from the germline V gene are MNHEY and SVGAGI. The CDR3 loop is CASSNPGVDEQFF. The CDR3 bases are TGTGCCAGCAGTAACCCCGGGGTAGATGAGCAGTTCTTC.

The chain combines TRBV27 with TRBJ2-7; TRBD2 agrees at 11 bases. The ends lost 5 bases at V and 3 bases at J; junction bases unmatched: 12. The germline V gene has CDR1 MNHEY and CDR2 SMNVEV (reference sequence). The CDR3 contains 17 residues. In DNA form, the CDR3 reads TGTGCCAGCAGTCTCAGAGGACTAGCGGGTTTGGACTACGAGCAGTACTTC. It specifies CASSLRGLAGLDYEQYF.

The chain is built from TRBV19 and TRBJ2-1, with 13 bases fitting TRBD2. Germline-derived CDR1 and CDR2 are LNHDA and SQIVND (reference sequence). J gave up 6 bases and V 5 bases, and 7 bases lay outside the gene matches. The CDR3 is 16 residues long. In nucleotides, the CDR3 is TGTGCCAGTAGTTTAGGGACTAGCGGGACGCTCAATGAGCAGTTCTTC. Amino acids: CASSLGTSGTLNEQFF.

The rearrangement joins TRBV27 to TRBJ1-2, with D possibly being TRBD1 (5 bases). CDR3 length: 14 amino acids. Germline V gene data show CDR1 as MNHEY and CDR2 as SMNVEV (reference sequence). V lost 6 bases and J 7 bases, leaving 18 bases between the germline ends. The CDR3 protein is CASSTQGNRGGYTF. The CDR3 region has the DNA TGTGCCAGCAGCACCCAGGGTAATCGTGGTGGCTACACCTTC.

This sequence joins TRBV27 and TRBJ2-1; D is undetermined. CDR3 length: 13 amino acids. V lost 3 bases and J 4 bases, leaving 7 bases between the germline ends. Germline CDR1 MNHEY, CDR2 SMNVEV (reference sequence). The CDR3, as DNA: TGTGCCAGCAGTTTGTTCGTATACAATGAGCAGTTCTTC. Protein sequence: CASSLFVYNEQFF.

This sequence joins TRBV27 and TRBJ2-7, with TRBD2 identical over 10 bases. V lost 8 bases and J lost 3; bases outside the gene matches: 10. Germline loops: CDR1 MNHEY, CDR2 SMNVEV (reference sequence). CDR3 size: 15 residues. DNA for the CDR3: TGTGCCAGCGGGACACTAGCGGGGCTCCACTACGAGCAGTACTTC. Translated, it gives CASGTLAGLHYEQYF.

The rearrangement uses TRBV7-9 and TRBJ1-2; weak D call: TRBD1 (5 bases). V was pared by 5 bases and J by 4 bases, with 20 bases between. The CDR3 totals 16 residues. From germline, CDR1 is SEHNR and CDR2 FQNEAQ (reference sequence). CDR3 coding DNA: TGTGCCAGCAGCACCGGGACCCGGCCTGGGGTCTATGGCTACACCTTC. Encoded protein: CASSTGTRPGVYGYTF.

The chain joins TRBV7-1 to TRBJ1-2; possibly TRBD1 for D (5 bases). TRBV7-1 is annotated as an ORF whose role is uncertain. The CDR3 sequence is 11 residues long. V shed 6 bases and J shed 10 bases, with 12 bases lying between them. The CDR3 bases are TGTGCCAGCAGACAAACGGGGGACTACACCTTC. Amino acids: CASRQTGDYTF.